The clone carrying this T cell receptor (beta chain) has only a few counts. CDR1 is WNHNN, CDR2 SYGVQD, per germline (reference sequence). The CDR3 length is 13 residues. Trimming shortened V by 3 bases and J by 8 bases, and 13 bases separated the two germline ends. This sample was taken from a study of cytomegalovirus exposure and HLA in healthy donors. Both 60 Vbeta primers and 13 Jbeta primers went into the PCR. TCRdb's copy holds only in-frame clones and misses some; the assay was immunoSEQ multiplex PCR. This table holds 95,000 to 130,000 clones, 8.5% to 10% found once. The V and J genes are TRBV10-1 and TRBJ1-2; D not certain. Specimen: PBMCs. The clonotype was recovered from a young man in good health and CMV-seronegative. This CDR3 reads CASSDGSGRGYTF. CDR3 in DNA: TGCGCCAGCAGTGATGGAAGCGGTCGCGGCTACACCTTC.